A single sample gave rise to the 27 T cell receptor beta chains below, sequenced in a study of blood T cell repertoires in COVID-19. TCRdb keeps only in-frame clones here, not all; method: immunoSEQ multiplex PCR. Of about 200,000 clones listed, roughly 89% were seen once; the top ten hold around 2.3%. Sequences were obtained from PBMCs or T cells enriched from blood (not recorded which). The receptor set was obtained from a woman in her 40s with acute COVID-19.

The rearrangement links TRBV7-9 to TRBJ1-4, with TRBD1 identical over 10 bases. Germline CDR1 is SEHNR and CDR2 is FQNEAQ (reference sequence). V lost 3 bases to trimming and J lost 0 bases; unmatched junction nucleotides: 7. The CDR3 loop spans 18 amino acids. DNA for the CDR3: TGTGCCAGCAGCTTGACAGGGGGCGGCCCCCCAACTAATGAAAAACTGTTTTTT. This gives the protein CASSLTGGGPPTNEKLFF.

The CDR3 DNA is TGTGCCAGCAGTGAGACAGGGCAGGATCAGCCCCAGCATTTT. It specifies CASSETGQDQPQHF. V is TRBV25-1 and J is TRBJ1-5; 7 bases match TRBD1. Trimming took 3 bases from V and 5 from J; bases not matched to a gene: 4. There are 14 residues in the CDR3. The germline CDR1 and CDR2 sequences are MGHDK and SYGVNS.

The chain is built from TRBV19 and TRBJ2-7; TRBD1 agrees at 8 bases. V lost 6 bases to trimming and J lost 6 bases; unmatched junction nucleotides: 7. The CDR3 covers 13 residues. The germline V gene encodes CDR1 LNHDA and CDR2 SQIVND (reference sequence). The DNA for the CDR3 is TGTGCCAGTAGCCGACAGGGGCTCCCCGAGCAGTACTTC. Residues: CASSRQGLPEQYF.

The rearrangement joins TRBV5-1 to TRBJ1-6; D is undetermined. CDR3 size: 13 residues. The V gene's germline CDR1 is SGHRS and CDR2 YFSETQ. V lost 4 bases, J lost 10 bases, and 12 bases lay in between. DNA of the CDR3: TGCGCCAGCAGCCAGGAACAGAGATCACCCCTCCACTTT. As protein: CASSQEQRSPLHF. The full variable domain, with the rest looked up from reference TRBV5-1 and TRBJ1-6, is KAGVTQTPRYLIKTRGQQVTLSCSPISGHRSVSWYQQTPGQGLQFLFEYFSETQRNKGNFPGRFSGRQFSNSRSEMNVSTLELGDSALYLCASSQEQRSPLHFGNGTRLTVT.

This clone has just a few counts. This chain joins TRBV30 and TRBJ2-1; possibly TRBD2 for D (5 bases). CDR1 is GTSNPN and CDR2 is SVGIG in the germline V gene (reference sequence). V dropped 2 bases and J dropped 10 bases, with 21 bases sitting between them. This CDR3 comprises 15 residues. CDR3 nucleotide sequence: TGTGCCTGGAGTTCTGACTTGGCGGGTTTGGGGGAGCAGTTCTTC. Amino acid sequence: CAWSSDLAGLGEQFF.

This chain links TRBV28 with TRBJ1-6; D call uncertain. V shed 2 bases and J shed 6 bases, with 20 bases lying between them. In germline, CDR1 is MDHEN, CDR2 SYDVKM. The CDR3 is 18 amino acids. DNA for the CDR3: TGTGCCAGCAGTTTACGGTTCTCGCGGGGAATAGGTAATTCACCCCTCCACTTT. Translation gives CASSLRFSRGIGNSPLHF.

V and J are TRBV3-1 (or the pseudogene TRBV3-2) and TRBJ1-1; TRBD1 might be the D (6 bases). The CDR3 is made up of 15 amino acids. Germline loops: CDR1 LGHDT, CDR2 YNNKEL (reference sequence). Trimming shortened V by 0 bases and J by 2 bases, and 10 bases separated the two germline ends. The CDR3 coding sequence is TGTGCCAGCAGCCAAGATACGGGGGGCAACACTGAAGCTTTCTTT. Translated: CASSQDTGGNTEAFF.

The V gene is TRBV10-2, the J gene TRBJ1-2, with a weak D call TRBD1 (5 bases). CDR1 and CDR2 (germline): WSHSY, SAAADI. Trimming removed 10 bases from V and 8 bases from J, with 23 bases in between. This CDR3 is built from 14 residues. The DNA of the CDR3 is TGCGCCACCCACCCGGGACGGGGGACGCAAGGCTACACCTTC. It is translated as CATHPGRGTQGYTF.

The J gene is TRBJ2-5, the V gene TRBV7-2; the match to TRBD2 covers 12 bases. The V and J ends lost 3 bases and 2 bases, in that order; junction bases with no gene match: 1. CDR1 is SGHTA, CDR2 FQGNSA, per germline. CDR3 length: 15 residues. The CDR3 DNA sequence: TGTGCCAGCAGCTTGGGGACTAGCGGGCAAGAGACCCAGTACTTC. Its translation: CASSLGTSGQETQYF.

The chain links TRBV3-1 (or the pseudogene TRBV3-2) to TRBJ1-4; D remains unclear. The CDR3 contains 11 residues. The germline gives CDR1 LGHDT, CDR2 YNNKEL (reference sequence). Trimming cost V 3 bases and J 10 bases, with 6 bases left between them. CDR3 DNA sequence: TGTGCCAGCAGCCAGTCGGGAAAACTGTTTTTT. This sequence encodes CASSQSGKLFF.

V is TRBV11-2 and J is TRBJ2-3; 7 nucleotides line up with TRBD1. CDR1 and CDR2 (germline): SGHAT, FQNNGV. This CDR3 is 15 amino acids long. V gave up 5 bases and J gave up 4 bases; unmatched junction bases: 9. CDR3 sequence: CASSRKGQRADTQYF. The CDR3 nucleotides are TGTGCCAGCAGCCGAAAGGGACAGCGTGCAGATACGCAGTATTTT.

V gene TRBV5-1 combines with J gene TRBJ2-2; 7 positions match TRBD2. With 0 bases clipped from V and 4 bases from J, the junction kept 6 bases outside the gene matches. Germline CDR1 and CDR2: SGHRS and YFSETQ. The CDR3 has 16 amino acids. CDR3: CASSLVSGGPTGELFF. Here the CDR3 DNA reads TGCGCCAGCAGCTTGGTTTCGGGAGGCCCCACCGGGGAGCTGTTTTTT.

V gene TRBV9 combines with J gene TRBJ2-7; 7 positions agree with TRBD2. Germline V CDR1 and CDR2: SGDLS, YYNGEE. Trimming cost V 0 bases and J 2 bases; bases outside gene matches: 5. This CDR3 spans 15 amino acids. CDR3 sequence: CASSVAGGGTYEQYF. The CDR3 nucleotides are TGTGCCAGCAGCGTAGCGGGGGGAGGAACCTACGAGCAGTACTTC.

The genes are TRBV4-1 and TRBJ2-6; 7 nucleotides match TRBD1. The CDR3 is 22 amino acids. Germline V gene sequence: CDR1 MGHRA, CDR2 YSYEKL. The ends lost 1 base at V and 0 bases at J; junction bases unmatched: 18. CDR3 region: CASSQVSSGQGVLSSGANVLTF. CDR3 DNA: TGCGCCAGCAGCCAAGTTTCCAGTGGGCAGGGGGTTTTAAGCTCTGGGGCCAACGTCCTGACTTTC.

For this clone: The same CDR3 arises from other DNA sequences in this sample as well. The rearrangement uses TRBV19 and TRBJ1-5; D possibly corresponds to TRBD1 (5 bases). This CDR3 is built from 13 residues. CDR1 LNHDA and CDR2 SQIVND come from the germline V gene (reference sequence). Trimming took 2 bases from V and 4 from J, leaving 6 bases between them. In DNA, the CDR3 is TGTGCCAGTAGTATATCAGGGAATCAGCCCCAGCATTTT. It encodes CASSISGNQPQHF.

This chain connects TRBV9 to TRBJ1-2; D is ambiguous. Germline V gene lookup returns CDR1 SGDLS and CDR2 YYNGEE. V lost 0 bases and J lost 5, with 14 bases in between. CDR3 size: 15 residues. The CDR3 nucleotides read TGTGCCAGCAGCGTAGATCCGAAAATGAGGTATGGCTACACCTTC. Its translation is CASSVDPKMRYGYTF.

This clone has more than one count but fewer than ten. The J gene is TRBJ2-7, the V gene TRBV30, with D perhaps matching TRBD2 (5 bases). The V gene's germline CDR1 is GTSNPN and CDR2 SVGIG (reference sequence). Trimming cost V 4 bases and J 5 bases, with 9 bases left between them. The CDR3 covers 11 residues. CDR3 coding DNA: TGTGCCTGGACTAGCTCAAACGAGCAGTACTTC. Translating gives CAWTSSNEQYF.

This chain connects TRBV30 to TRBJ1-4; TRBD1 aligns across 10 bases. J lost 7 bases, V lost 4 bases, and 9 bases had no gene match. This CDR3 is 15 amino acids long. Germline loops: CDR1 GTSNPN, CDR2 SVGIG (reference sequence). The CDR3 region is CAWNPRQGAVEKLFF. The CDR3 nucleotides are TGTGCCTGGAACCCTAGACAGGGGGCGGTTGAAAAACTGTTTTTT.

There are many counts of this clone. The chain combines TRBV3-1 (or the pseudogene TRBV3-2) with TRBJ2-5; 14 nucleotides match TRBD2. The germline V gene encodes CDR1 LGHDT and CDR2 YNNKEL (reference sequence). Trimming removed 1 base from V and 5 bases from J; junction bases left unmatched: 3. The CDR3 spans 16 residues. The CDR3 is CASSQATSGGDETQYF. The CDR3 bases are TGTGCCAGCAGCCAAGCGACTAGCGGGGGGGACGAGACCCAGTACTTC.

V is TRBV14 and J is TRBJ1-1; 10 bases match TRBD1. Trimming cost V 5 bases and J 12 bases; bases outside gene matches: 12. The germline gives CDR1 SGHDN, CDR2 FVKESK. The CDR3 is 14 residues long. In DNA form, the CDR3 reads TGTGCCAGCAGCTACCGGGACAGGGGTTCGGCGACTTTCTTT. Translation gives CASSYRDRGSATFF.

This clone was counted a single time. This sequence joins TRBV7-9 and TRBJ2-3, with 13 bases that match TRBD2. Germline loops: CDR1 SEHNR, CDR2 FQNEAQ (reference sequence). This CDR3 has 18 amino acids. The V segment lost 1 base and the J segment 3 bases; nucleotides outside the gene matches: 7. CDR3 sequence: CASSLELGLAGITDTQYF. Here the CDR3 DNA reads TGTGCCAGCAGCTTAGAATTGGGACTAGCGGGGATAACAGATACGCAGTATTTT.

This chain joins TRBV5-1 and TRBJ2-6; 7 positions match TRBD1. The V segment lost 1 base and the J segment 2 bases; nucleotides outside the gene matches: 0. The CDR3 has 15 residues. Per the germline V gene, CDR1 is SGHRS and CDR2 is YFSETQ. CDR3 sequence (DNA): TGCGCCAGCAGCTTGCAGGGGGCTGGGGCCAACGTCCTGACTTTC. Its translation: CASSLQGAGANVLTF.

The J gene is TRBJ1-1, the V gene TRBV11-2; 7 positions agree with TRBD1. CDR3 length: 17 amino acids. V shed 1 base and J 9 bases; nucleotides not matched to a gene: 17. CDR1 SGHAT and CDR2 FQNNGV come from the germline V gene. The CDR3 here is CASSLGVGAPGTVKAFF. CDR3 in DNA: TGTGCCAGCAGCTTAGGCGTGGGGGCCCCCGGGACAGTGAAAGCTTTCTTT.

The CDR3 DNA sequence: TGTGCCATCAGGCAAGAGTACGAGCAGTACTTC. Its protein is CAIRQEYEQYF. The chain joins TRBV10-3 to TRBJ2-7, with D unclear. CDR1 is ENHRY, CDR2 SYGVKD, per germline. The V end lost 6 bases, the J end lost 4 bases, and 7 bases lay between the germline ends. The length of the CDR3 is 11 residues.

CDR3 coding DNA: TGTGCCAGTAGTACGGGACAGGGGATCTATGGCTACACCTTC. Protein: CASSTGQGIYGYTF. The genes are TRBV19 and TRBJ1-2; 10 nucleotides match TRBD1. Trimming removed 4 bases from V and 4 bases from J; junction bases left unmatched: 3. From germline, CDR1 is LNHDA and CDR2 SQIVND (reference sequence). The CDR3 runs 14 residues.

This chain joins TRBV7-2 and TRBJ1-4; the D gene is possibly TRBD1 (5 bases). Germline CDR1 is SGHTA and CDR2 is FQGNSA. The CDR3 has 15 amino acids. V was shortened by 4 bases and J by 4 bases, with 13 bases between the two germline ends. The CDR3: CASSSQTADNEKLFF. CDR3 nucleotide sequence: TGTGCCAGCAGCTCCCAGACAGCTGATAATGAAAAACTGTTTTTT.

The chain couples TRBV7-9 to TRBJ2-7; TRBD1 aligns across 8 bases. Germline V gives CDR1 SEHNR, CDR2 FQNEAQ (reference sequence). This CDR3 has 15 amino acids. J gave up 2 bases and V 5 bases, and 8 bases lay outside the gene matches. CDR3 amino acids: CASSHRDRQAYEQYF. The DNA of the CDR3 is TGTGCCAGCAGCCACCGGGACAGGCAAGCCTACGAGCAGTACTTC.